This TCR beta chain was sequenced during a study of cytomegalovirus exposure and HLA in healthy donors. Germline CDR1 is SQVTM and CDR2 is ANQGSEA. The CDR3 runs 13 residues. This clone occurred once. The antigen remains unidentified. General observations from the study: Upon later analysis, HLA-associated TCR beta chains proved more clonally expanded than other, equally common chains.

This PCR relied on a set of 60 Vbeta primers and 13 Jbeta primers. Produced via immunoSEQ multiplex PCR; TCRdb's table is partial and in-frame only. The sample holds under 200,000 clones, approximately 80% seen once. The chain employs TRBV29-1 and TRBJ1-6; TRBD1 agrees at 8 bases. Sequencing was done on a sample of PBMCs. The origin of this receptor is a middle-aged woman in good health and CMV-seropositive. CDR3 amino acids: CSASTGGYSPLHF. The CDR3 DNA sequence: TGCAGTGCCTCTACAGGGGGATATTCACCCCTCCACTTT.